This TCR beta chain is from a study of cytomegalovirus exposure and HLA in healthy donors. Study information: About 84% of 300 to 450 genotyped donors fell in the Caucasian-associated ancestry cluster.

In the PCR, 60 Vbeta and 13 Jbeta primers were used. Measured with immunoSEQ multiplex PCR; TCRdb has only the in-frame clones, and not every one. The sample's table shows about 190,000 clones. All donors participated as healthy donors of bone marrow. V was cut by 1 base and J by 1 base, with 7 bases left in between. CDR1 is LNHDA and CDR2 is SQIVND in the germline V gene (reference sequence). The CDR3 extends over 14 amino acids. The material sequenced was PBMCs. The sequence was collected from a man under 40 in good health and CMV-seronegative. V gene TRBV19 combines with J gene TRBJ1-1; D unresolved. The CDR3 coding sequence is TGTGCCAGTAGTATAGGCGCGGCGAACACTGAAGCTTTCTTT. Its protein product is CASSIGAANTEAFF.